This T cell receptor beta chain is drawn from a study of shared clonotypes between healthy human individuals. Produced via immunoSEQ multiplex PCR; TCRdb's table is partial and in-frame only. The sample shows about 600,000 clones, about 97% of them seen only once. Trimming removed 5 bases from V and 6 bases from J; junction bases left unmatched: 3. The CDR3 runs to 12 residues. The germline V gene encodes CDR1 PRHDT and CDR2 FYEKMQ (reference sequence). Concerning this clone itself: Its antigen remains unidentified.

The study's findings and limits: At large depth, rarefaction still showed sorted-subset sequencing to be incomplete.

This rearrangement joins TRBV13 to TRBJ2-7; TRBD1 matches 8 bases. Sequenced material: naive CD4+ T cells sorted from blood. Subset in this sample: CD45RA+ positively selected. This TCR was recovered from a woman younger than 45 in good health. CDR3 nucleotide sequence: TGTGCCAGCAGCATCACAGGGGGCGAGCAGTACTTC. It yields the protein CASSITGGEQYF.